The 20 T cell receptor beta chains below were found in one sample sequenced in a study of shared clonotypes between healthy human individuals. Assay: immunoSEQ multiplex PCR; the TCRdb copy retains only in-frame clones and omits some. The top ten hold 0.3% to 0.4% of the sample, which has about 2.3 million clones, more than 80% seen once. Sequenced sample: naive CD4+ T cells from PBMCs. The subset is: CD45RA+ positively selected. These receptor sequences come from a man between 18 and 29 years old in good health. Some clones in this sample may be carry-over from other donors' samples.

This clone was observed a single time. The DNA of the CDR3 is TGTGCCAGCGGGGGGCGGGAGTTCGGAACCGGGGAGCTGTTTTTT. This sequence encodes CASGGREFGTGELFF. The chain uses TRBV19 and TRBJ2-2; tentatively, D is TRBD2 (7 bases). This CDR3 is built from 15 residues. Trimming stripped 9 bases from V and 5 bases from J, with 19 bases between. Germline V lookup: CDR1 LNHDA, CDR2 SQIVND (reference sequence).

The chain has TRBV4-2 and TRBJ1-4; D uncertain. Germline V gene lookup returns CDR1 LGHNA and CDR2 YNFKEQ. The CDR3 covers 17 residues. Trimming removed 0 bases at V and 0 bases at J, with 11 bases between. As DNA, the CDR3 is TGTGCCAGCAGCCAAGAGAACGGCCTTGCAACTAATGAAAAACTGTTTTTT. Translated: CASSQENGLATNEKLFF.

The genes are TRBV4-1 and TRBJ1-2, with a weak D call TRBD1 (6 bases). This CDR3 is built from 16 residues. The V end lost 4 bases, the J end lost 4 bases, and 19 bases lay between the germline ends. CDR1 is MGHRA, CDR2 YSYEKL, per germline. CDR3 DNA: TGCGCCAGCAGCCGCGACAGCGACAGGTTCCCCTATGGCTACACCTTC. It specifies CASSRDSDRFPYGYTF.

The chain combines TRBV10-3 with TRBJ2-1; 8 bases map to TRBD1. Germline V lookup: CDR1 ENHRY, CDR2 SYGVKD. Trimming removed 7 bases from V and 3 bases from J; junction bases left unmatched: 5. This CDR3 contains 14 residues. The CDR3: CAITQDRDYNEQFF. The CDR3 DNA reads TGTGCCATCACCCAGGACAGGGACTACAATGAGCAGTTCTTC.

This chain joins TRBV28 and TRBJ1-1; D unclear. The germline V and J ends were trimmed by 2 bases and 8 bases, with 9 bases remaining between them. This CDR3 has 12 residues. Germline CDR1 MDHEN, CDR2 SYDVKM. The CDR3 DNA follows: TGTGCCAGCAGTTTACCCGGACTGGAAGCTTTCTTT. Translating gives CASSLPGLEAFF.

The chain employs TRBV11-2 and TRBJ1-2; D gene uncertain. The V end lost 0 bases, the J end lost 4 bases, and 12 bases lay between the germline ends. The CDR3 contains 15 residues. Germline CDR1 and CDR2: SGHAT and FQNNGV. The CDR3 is CASSLDHGSAYGYTF. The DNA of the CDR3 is TGTGCCAGCAGCTTAGATCATGGGTCCGCCTATGGCTACACCTTC.

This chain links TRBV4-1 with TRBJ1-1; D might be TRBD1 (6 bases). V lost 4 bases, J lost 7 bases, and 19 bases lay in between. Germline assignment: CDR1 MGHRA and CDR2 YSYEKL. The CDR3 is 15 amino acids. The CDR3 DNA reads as TGCGCCAGCAGCCTCCCCCCCCAGGGGCACATTGAAGCTTTCTTT. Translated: CASSLPPQGHIEAFF.

The CDR3 region has the DNA TGTGCCAGCAGCTTAGAAGGGCCGAACTCTGGAAACACCATATATTTT. Translated, it gives CASSLEGPNSGNTIYF. V and J are TRBV7-2 and TRBJ1-3, with D unresolved. Germline lookup yields CDR1 SGHTA and CDR2 FQGNSA. V lost 1 base, J lost 0 bases, and 10 bases lay in between. CDR3 length: 16 amino acids.

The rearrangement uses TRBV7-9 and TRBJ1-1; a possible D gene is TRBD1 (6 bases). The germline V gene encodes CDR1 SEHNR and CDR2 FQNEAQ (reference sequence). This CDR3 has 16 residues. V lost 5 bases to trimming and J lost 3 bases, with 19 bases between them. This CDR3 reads CASSKVRGRGDTEAFF. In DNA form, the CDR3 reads TGTGCCAGCAGCAAGGTCCGGGGGCGCGGGGACACTGAAGCTTTCTTT.

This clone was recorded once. CDR3 in DNA: TGTGCCAGCAATACGGGACAGGGGAGGAGTGGCTACACCTTC. This gives the protein CASNTGQGRSGYTF. The chain uses TRBV6-5 and TRBJ1-2, with TRBD1 identical over 10 bases. V dropped 7 bases and J dropped 7; count of bases not matched to a gene: 9. Germline-derived CDR1 and CDR2 are MNHEY and SVGAGI. The CDR3 contains 14 residues.

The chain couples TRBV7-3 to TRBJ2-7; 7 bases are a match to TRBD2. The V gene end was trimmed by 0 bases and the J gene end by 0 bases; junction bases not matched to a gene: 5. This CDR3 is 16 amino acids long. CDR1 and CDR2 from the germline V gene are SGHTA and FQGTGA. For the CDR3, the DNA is TGTGCCAGCAGCTTAACGGGCGGGAGCCCCTCCTACGAGCAGTACTTC. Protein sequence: CASSLTGGSPSYEQYF.

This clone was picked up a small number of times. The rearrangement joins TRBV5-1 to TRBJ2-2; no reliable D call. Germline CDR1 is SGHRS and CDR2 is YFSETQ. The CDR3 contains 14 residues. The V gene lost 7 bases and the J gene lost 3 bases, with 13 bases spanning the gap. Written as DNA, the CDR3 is TGCGCCAGCTCCCGGGCCTTGGACACCGGGGAGCTGTTTTTT. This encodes CASSRALDTGELFF.

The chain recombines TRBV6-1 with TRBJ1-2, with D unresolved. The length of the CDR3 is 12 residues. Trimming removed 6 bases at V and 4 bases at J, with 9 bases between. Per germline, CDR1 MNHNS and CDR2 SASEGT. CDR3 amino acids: CASRMDLYGYTF. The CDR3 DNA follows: TGTGCCAGCAGGATGGACCTCTATGGCTACACCTTC.

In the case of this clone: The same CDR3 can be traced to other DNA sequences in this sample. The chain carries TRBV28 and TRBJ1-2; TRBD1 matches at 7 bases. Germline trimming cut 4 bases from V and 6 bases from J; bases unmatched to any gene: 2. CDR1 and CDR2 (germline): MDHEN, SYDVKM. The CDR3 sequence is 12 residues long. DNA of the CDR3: TGTGCCAGCAGTTCAACAGGGGATGGCTACACCTTC. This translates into CASSSTGDGYTF.

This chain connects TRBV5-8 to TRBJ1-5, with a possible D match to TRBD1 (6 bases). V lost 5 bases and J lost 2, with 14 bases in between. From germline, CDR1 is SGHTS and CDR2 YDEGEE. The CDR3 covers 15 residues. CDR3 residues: CASSRTQGGNQPQHF. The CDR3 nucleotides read TGTGCCAGCAGTAGAACACAGGGAGGCAATCAGCCCCAGCATTTT.

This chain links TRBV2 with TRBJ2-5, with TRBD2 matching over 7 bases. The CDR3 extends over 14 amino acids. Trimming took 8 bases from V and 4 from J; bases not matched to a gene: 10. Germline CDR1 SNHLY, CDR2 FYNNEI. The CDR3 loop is CASGREAGVETQYF. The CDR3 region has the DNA TGTGCCAGCGGGAGGGAGGCGGGAGTAGAGACCCAGTACTTC.

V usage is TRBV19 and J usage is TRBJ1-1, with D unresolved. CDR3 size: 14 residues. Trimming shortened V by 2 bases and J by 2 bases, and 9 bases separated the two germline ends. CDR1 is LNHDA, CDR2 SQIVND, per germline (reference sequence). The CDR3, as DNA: TGTGCCAGTAGTATACCTCGGGCCAACACTGAAGCTTTCTTT. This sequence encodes CASSIPRANTEAFF.

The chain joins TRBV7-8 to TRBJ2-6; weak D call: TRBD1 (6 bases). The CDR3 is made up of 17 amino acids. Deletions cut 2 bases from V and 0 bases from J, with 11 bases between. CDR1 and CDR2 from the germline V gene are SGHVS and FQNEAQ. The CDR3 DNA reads TGTGCCAGCAGCTTAACAGGGTTGCGCTCTGGGGCCAACGTCCTGACTTTC. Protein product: CASSLTGLRSGANVLTF.

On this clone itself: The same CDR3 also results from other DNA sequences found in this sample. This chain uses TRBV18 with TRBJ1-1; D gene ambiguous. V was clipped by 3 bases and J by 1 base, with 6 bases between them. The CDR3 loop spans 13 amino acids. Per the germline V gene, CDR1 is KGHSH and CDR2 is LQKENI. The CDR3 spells CASSPGGNTEAFF. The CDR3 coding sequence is TGTGCCAGCTCACCTGGCGGGAACACTGAAGCTTTCTTT. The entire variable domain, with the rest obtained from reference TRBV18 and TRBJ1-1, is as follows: NAGVMQNPRHLVRRRGQEARLRCSPMKGHSHVYWYRQLPEEGLKFMVYLQKENIIDESGMPKERFSAEFPKEGPSILRIQQVVRGDSAAYFCASSPGGNTEAFFGQGTRLTVV.

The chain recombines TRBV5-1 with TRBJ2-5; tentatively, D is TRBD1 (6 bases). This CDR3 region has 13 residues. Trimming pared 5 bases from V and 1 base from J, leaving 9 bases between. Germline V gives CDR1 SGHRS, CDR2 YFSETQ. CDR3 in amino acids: CASRTGFQETQYF. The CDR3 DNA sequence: TGCGCCAGCAGGACAGGTTTCCAAGAGACCCAGTACTTC.